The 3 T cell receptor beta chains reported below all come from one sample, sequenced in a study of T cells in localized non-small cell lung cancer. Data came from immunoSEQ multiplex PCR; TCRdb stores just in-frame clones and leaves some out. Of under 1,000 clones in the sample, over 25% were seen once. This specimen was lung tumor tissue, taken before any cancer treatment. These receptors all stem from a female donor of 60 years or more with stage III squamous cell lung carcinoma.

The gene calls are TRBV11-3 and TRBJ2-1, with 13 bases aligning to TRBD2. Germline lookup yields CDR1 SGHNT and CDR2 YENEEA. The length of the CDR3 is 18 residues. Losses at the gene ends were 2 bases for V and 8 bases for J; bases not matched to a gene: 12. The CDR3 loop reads CASSLSGTSGRVNYEQFF. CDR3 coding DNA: TGTGCCAGCAGCTTAAGTGGTACTAGCGGGAGGGTTAATTATGAGCAGTTCTTC.

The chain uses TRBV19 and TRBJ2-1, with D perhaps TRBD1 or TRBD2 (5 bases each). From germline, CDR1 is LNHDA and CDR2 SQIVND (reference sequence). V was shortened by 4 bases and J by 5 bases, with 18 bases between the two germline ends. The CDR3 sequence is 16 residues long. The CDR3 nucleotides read TGTGCCAGTAGTAAAGGGTTTGGCCTGGGGGACAATGAGCAGTTCTTC. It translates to CASSKGFGLGDNEQFF.

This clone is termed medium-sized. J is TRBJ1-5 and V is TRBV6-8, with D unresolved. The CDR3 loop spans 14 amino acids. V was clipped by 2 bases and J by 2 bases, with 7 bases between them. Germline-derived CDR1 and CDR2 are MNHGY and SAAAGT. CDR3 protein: CASSYGQRNQPQHF. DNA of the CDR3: TGTGCCAGCAGTTACGGGCAGCGCAATCAGCCCCAGCATTTT.